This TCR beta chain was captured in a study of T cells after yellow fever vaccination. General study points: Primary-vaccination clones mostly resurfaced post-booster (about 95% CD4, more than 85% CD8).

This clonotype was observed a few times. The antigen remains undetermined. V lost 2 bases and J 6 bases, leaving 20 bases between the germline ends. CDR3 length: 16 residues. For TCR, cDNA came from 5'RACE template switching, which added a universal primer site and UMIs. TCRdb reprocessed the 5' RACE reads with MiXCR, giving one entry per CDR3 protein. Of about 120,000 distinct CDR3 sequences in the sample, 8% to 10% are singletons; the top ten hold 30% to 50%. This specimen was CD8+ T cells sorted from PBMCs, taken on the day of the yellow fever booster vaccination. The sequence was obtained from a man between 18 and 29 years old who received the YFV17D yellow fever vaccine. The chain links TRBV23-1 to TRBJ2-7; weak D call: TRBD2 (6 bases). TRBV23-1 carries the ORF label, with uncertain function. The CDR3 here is CASSQPRTKAGCEQYV. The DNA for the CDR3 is TGCGCCAGCAGTCAACCCCGGACGAAGGCGGGATGCGAGCAGTACGTC.